What follows are 14 T cell receptor beta chains derived from one specimen sequenced in a study of Graves' ophthalmopathy and Graves' hyperthyroidism. TCR beta CDR3 regions were amplified from RNA transcripts. First-round RT-PCR used HTBI primers; second-round multiplex PCR followed. Via MiXCR, TCRdb re-called the multiplex PCR reads, giving one row per CDR3 protein. The sample consists of hundreds of thousands of distinct CDR3 sequences, 40% of them appearing once. Sequencing was carried out using peripheral blood. The receptors here all came from an adult man with Graves' ophthalmopathy.

About this clonotype: A much bigger clone sits one base away, suggesting this may be a read error. The V and J genes are TRBV24-1 and TRBJ1-5; the match to TRBD1 covers 8 bases. Trimming at V came to 6 bases and at J to 4 bases, leaving 7 bases not matched to a gene. The CDR3 is 15 residues long. CDR1 and CDR2 (germline): KGHDR, SFDVKD. CDR3 loop: CATSYMGQANQPQHF. Written as DNA, the CDR3 is TGTGCCACCAGTTACATGGGACAGGCTAATCAGCCCCAGCATTTT.

Worth noting for this clonotype: Compared with germline, one end of the junction differs, possibly owing to a read error. The V gene is TRBV7-2, the J gene TRBJ1-6, with D maybe TRBD1 (6 bases). There are 14 residues in the CDR3. Germline V lookup: CDR1 SGHTA, CDR2 FQGNSA. The CDR3 region is CARSLLQGDSPLHF. The CDR3 coding sequence is TGTGCCCGCAGCTTACTACAGGGTGACTCACCCCTCCACTTT.

V gene TRBV10-3 combines with J gene TRBJ1-4; a weak D match, TRBD1 (5 bases). Per germline, CDR1 ENHRY and CDR2 SYGVKD. V shed 10 bases and J shed 0 bases, with 18 bases lying between them. CDR3 length equals 16 residues. CDR3 in DNA: TGTGCCAGTAATCCGGGACGGAGTGCAACTAATGAAAAACTGTTTTTT. This codes for CASNPGRSATNEKLFF.

The rearrangement uses TRBV25-1 and TRBJ2-7; 9 bases align to TRBD1. Germline values: CDR1 MGHDK, CDR2 SYGVNS. The CDR3 loop spans 15 amino acids. Trimming at V came to 6 bases and at J to 6 bases, leaving 12 bases not matched to a gene. CDR3 nucleotides: TGTGCCAGCAGGGACAACCGGGACAGGGAGGGCGAGCAGTACTTC. It specifies CASRDNRDREGEQYF.

The chain carries TRBV24-1 and TRBJ1-4; D is uncertain. CDR1 is KGHDR, CDR2 SFDVKD, per germline. CDR3 size: 13 residues. The CDR3 protein is CAAGGGPGEKLFF. CDR3 DNA sequence: TGTGCGGCGGGTGGCGGGCCTGGTGAAAAACTGTTTTTT.

This clonotype showed up many times. The J gene is TRBJ2-7, the V gene TRBV7-2; D is unclear. The CDR3 length is 11 residues. CDR1 SGHTA and CDR2 FQGNSA come from the germline V gene. V was cut by 1 base and J by 5 bases, with 3 bases left in between. Here the CDR3 reads CASSLVNEQYF. CDR3 DNA: TGTGCCAGCAGCTTAGTTAACGAGCAGTACTTC.

This clonotype came up a few times. The chain couples TRBV7-9 to TRBJ2-2; D gene ambiguous. V lost 6 bases, J lost 7 bases, and 12 bases lay in between. The CDR3 totals 13 residues. Germline V gene lookup returns CDR1 SEHNR and CDR2 FQNEAQ (reference sequence). CDR3 coding DNA: TGTGCCAGCAGTCAAGTTACGGTCGGGGAGCTGTTTTTT. Its translation: CASSQVTVGELFF.

This clonotype was counted only a few times. The rearrangement links TRBV7-9 to TRBJ2-7; 11 bases line up with TRBD2. CDR3 length: 14 amino acids. V lost 3 bases to trimming and J lost 3 bases; unmatched junction nucleotides: 1. The V gene's germline CDR1 is SEHNR and CDR2 FQNEAQ (reference sequence). The CDR3 region is CASSFLAGGYEQYF. Written as DNA, the CDR3 is TGTGCCAGCAGCTTTCTAGCGGGAGGCTACGAGCAGTACTTC. The variable domain in full, with the rest retrieved from reference TRBV7-9 and TRBJ2-7, is DTGVSQNPRHKITKRGQNVTFRCDPISEHNRLYWYRQTLGQGPEFLTYFQNEAQLEKSRLLSDRFSAERPKGSFSTLEIQRTEQGDSAMYLCASSFLAGGYEQYFGPGTRLTVT.

CDR3 DNA sequence: TGTGCCATCAGTAGTAACGGGGGACAAGGTGGACCCCTCCACTTT. It encodes CAISSNGGQGGPLHF. The chain uses TRBV10-3 and TRBJ1-6, with D possibly being TRBD1 (6 bases). CDR1 is ENHRY, CDR2 SYGVKD, per germline. V lost 5 bases, J lost 12 bases, and 20 bases lay in between. The CDR3 length is 15 residues.

This clonotype showed up just once. An end of the junction differs from the germline gene, which may be a read error. The rearrangement links TRBV25-1 to TRBJ2-2; D perhaps matches TRBD2 (7 bases). There are 14 residues in the CDR3. CDR1 and CDR2 from the germline V gene are MGHDK and SYGVNS. The CDR3: CASSLGGVTGELFF. The CDR3 coding sequence is TGCGCCAGCAGTCTAGGGGGGGTGACCGGGGAGCTGTTTTTT.

This clonotype was recorded a few times. The CDR3 loop is CASFAFETQYF. Written as DNA, the CDR3 is TGTGCCAGCTTTGCCTTTGAGACCCAGTACTTC. V is TRBV6-5 and J is TRBJ2-5; D is unresolved. The germline CDR1 and CDR2 sequences are MNHEY and SVGAGI. Trimming removed 8 bases from V and 5 bases from J, with 9 bases in between. This CDR3 region has 11 residues.

This chain links TRBV6-1 with TRBJ2-7, with 8 bases that match TRBD1. Germline V gene lookup returns CDR1 MNHNS and CDR2 SASEGT. The J segment lost 1 base and the V segment lost 9 bases, leaving 8 bases of the junction unmatched. The CDR3 is 14 residues long. The CDR3 DNA reads TGTGCCAGTACAGGGGGGTCTTGGTCCTACGAGCAGTACTTC. Protein product: CASTGGSWSYEQYF.

This clonotype occurred a few times. The chain recombines TRBV19 with TRBJ1-5, with D perhaps matching TRBD1 (5 bases). From germline, CDR1 is LNHDA and CDR2 SQIVND (reference sequence). CDR3 length: 13 residues. V gave up 5 bases and J gave up 10 bases, with 15 bases separating them. The CDR3 is CASSFRGASPQHF. CDR3 nucleotides: TGTGCCAGTAGTTTCAGAGGGGCCAGCCCCCAGCATTTT.

The chain has TRBV9 and TRBJ2-2; no reliable D call. Germline V gene data show CDR1 as SGDLS and CDR2 as YYNGEE. The CDR3 length is 16 residues. V lost 2 bases and J 1 base, leaving 12 bases between the germline ends. The CDR3 loop is CASSVAMQMNTGELFF. The CDR3 coding sequence is TGTGCCAGCAGCGTTGCCATGCAAATGAACACCGGGGAGCTGTTTTTT.